This T cell receptor beta chain was observed in a study of blood T cell repertoires in COVID-19. Overall study: PBMCs, B-cell-depleted T cells, or T cells provided the cDNA or gDNA that made up the material.

Authors' processing steps: Reference gene primer amplification in the assay estimated nucleated cell counts. Assay used: immunoSEQ multiplex PCR; TCRdb lists only in-frame clones, some missing. D and trimming come from the DNA, and the V and J calls and clone size come from that table. This table holds roughly 42,000 clones, 80% to 90% found once. CDR3 length equals 14 residues. Trimming stripped 3 bases from V and 0 bases from J, with 8 bases between. CDR1 and CDR2 from the germline V gene are LNHDA and SQIVND (reference sequence). The chain combines TRBV19 with TRBJ1-1; D remains unclear. Sequences were obtained from peripheral blood. This clonotype originated in a man aged 30-40 years with active or convalescent COVID-19. The CDR3 sequence is CASSIAALNTEAFF. CDR3 in DNA: TGTGCCAGTAGTATCGCGGCATTGAACACTGAAGCTTTCTTT. Combining the CDR3 with reference TRBV19 and TRBJ1-1 gives the whole variable domain DGGITQSPKYLFRKEGQNVTLSCEQNLNHDAMYWYRQDPGQGLRLIYYSQIVNDFQKGDIAEGYSVSREKKESFPLTVTSAQKNPTAFYLCASSIAALNTEAFFGQGTRLTVV.